This T cell receptor (beta chain) was obtained from a study of blood T cell repertoires in COVID-19. Study background: T cells, B-cell-depleted T cells, or PBMCs provided the cDNA or gDNA that served as material.

Only in-frame clones appear in the TCRdb table, and some are missing; sequencing was by immunoSEQ multiplex PCR. Of some 340,000 clones listed, 90% are singletons. Those who participated ranged in age from roughly 18 to 90 years and resided in about two dozen US areas. People in the exposed group encountered a COVID-19 case within 2 weeks before entering the study. The CDR3 totals 13 residues. CDR1 is LGHNA and CDR2 is YSLEER in the germline V gene. The trim removed 5 bases at V and 8 bases at J, leaving 5 bases unmatched. This clone was picked up one time. The V call is TRBV4-3, the J call TRBJ2-1, with 8 bases fitting TRBD1. What was sequenced was PBMCs or T cells enriched from blood (not recorded which). The sequence came from a woman under 40 who had been exposed to COVID-19. The CDR3: CASSSDRVDEQFF. CDR3 coding DNA: TGCGCCAGCAGCTCGGACAGGGTAGATGAGCAGTTCTTC.